These 13 T cell receptor beta chains were all obtained from the same sample, sequenced in a study of T-cell memory formation after mild COVID-19. TCRdb re-called the 5' RACE reads with MiXCR, one entry per CDR3 protein. The table records around 200,000 distinct CDR3 sequences, over 20% of them present only once. The sequencing sample was made of PBMCs or a T cell subset sorted from them (not recorded which). The receptors come from an adult woman who had mild COVID-19 (a few samples of this study predate the infection). Cell type and time point are not known.

This clonotype was counted between two and nine times. The V and J genes are TRBV27 and TRBJ2-1; tentatively, D is TRBD1 or TRBD2 (5 bases each). CDR3 length: 11 amino acids. CDR1 is MNHEY and CDR2 is SMNVEV in the germline V gene (reference sequence). V was pared by 8 bases and J by 10 bases, with 12 bases between. Written as DNA, the CDR3 is TGTGCCAGCCGTACGGGGCGCGAGCAGTTCTTC. The encoded protein is CASRTGREQFF.

This clonotype was counted ten times or more. This chain connects TRBV20-1 to TRBJ2-1; 9 positions agree with TRBD2. The CDR3 length is 15 residues. Germline CDR1 is DFQATT and CDR2 is SNEGSKA (reference sequence). With 0 bases clipped from V and 8 bases from J, the junction kept 8 bases outside the gene matches. The CDR3 loop is CSARDQGLAFDEQFF. The CDR3 region has the DNA TGCAGTGCTAGAGATCAGGGACTAGCCTTCGATGAGCAGTTCTTC.

In its sample, this clonotype was seen a few times. The chain carries TRBV4-2 and TRBJ2-1; unclear D gene. The ends were cut back, 4 bases at V and 4 bases at J, with 14 bases in the middle. The CDR3 has 15 amino acids. From germline, CDR1 is LGHNA and CDR2 YNFKEQ. CDR3 DNA sequence: TGTGCCAGCAGCCCACATGCGGCTAGTTACAATGAGCAGTTCTTC. Amino acid sequence: CASSPHAASYNEQFF.

The rearrangement links TRBV11-2 to TRBJ2-5, with a tentative D call TRBD2 (5 bases). Germline V gene sequence: CDR1 SGHAT, CDR2 FQNNGV. This CDR3 has 16 amino acids. V was clipped by 1 base and J by 3 bases, with 15 bases between them. The CDR3 loop reads CASSLGPEDWKETQYF. The CDR3 nucleotides are TGTGCCAGCAGCTTAGGCCCAGAGGACTGGAAAGAGACCCAGTACTTC. Full variable domain (outside the CDR3, taken from reference TRBV11-2 and TRBJ2-5): EAGVAQSPRYKIIEKRQSVAFWCNPISGHATLYWYQQILGQGPKLLIQFQNNGVVDDSQLPKDRFSAERLKGVDSTLKIQPAKLEDSAVYLCASSLGPEDWKETQYFGPGTRLLVL.

J is TRBJ1-5 and V is TRBV6-5; D gene uncertain. V was clipped by 0 bases and J by 9 bases, with 9 bases between them. This CDR3 is 13 amino acids long. The germline gives CDR1 MNHEY, CDR2 SVGAGI. CDR3 DNA sequence: TGTGCCAGCAGTTACTCGGACGCCGGGCCCCAGCATTTT. Its protein is CASSYSDAGPQHF.

A note on this clonotype: The conserved phenylalanine or tryptophan normally closing the CDR3 is absent here, so this likely arose from a read error. The DNA is omitted, as the CDR3 cannot be located on it reliably, and the CDR3 follows TCRdb's listing. This chain connects TRBV23-1 to TRBJ1-2. TRBV23-1 counts as an open reading frame of uncertain function. The length of the CDR3 is 9 amino acids, counting both ends. The CDR3: CASSRPPGA.

The rearrangement uses TRBV7-2 and TRBJ2-1; 11 nucleotides align to TRBD2. The CDR3 has 19 amino acids. The V gene end was trimmed by 5 bases and the J gene end by 0 bases; junction bases not matched to a gene: 12. Germline V lookup: CDR1 SGHTA, CDR2 FQGNSA. The CDR3 loop is CASSKPGLAARGSYNEQFF. The DNA for the CDR3 is TGTGCCAGCAGCAAGCCGGGACTAGCGGCCCGGGGCTCCTACAATGAGCAGTTCTTC. Full variable domain (rest looked up from reference TRBV7-2 and TRBJ2-1): GAGVSQSPSNKVTEKGKDVELRCDPISGHTALYWYRQSLGQGLEFLIYFQGNSAPDKSGLPSDRFSAERTGGSVSTLTIQRTQQEDSAVYLCASSKPGLAARGSYNEQFFGPGTRLTVL.

This clonotype was observed a few times. J is TRBJ2-5 and V is TRBV5-6; D may be TRBD1 (5 bases). The germline V gene has CDR1 SGHDT and CDR2 YYEEEE. There are 13 residues in the CDR3. The germline V and J ends were trimmed by 0 bases and 11 bases, with 14 bases remaining between them. This CDR3 reads CASSLAPGRAQYF. In DNA, the CDR3 is TGTGCCAGCAGCTTGGCCCCAGGCAGGGCACAGTACTTC.

The rearrangement joins TRBV5-1 to TRBJ2-7; 7 bases are shared with TRBD1. V dropped 7 bases and J dropped 0; count of bases not matched to a gene: 7. Germline-derived CDR1 and CDR2 are SGHRS and YFSETQ. The length of the CDR3 is 14 residues. CDR3 sequence reads: CASGRQGYSYEQYF. CDR3 coding DNA: TGCGCCAGCGGCAGACAGGGCTACTCCTACGAGCAGTACTTC.

About this clonotype: One junction end does not reproduce the germline sequence, and a read error may be involved. This chain links TRBV7-7 with TRBJ2-5; tentative D call: TRBD2 (5 bases). The germline V gene encodes CDR1 SSHAT and CDR2 FNYEAQ (reference sequence). CDR3 length: 14 amino acids. The CDR3 loop is CASSLASGYETQYF. The CDR3 nucleotides are TGTGCTAGCAGCTTAGCGTCCGGTTACGAGACCCAGTACTTC.

The J gene is TRBJ2-7, the V gene TRBV3-1, with D maybe TRBD1 (6 bases). The germline CDR1 and CDR2 sequences are LGHDT and YNNKEL (reference sequence). The CDR3 length is 15 residues. Trimming removed 5 bases from V and 2 bases from J, with 16 bases in between. CDR3 DNA: TGTGCCAGCAGCTATGACAGGTCCGGGACCTACGAGCAGTACTTC. It translates to CASSYDRSGTYEQYF.

The gene calls are TRBV11-2 and TRBJ1-2; weak D call: TRBD1 (5 bases). The germline V and J ends were trimmed by 4 bases and 2 bases, with 14 bases remaining between them. The CDR3 covers 15 residues. CDR1 SGHAT and CDR2 FQNNGV come from the germline V gene. The CDR3 sequence is CASSSPWGGNYGYTF. The CDR3 DNA reads as TGTGCCAGCAGCTCTCCCTGGGGGGGGAACTATGGCTACACCTTC. The full variable domain, in which reference TRBV11-2 and TRBJ1-2 provide the parts outside the CDR3, is EAGVAQSPRYKIIEKRQSVAFWCNPISGHATLYWYQQILGQGPKLLIQFQNNGVVDDSQLPKDRFSAERLKGVDSTLKIQPAKLEDSAVYLCASSSPWGGNYGYTFGSGTRLTVV.

This chain links TRBV24-1 with TRBJ2-1; D may be TRBD1 (5 bases). This CDR3 has 12 amino acids. Per the germline V gene, CDR1 is KGHDR and CDR2 is SFDVKD. V was shortened by 9 bases and J by 9 bases, with 14 bases between the two germline ends. The CDR3 DNA sequence: TGTGCCACCGGTCAGGGTTTAACTGAGCAGTTCTTC. It specifies CATGQGLTEQFF.